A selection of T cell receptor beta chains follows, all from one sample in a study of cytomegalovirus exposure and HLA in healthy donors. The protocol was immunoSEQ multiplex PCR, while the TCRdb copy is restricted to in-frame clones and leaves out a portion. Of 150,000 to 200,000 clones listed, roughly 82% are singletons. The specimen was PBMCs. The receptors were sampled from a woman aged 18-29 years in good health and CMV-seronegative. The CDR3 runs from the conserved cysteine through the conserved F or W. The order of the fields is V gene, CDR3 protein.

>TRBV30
CAWSVAGKNTEAFF
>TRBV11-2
CASSYRTSGGRETQYF
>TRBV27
CASSLYRQGWGDQPQHF
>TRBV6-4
CASSESATGNTEAFF
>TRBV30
CAWSGRTRLGGGYTF
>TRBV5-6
CASRSYRVGLAGELFF
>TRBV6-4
CASSEQDLRNQPQHF
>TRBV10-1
CASSGGNYNEQFF
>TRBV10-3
CANVYRNATNEKLFF
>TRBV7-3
CASSLQADSSSYNEQFF
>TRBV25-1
CASSGGEGRLGAYGYTF
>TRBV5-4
CASSAGQGFSGNTIYF
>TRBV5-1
CASSLGPLLTSGRATDTQYF
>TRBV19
CASSMGGDAAQYF
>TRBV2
CATPLGGTDTQYF
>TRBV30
CAWSVGQGNTEAFF
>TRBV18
CASSPPIGTSGEQYF
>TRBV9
CASSVGTVLANYGYTF
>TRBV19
CASSTWTGGWLNTEAFF
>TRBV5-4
CASSRGQYGYTF
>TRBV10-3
CAISESRSAFF
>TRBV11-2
CASSLGQHLMDQPQHF
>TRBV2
CASSYPRAGPKETQYF
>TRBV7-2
CASSLAHGRGTDTQYF
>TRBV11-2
CASGRVRNEQFF
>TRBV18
CASSPQTASSGNTIYF
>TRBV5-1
CASSDPGTPPYEQYF
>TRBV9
CASSVGLATLYNEQFF
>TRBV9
CASSVGLAAYYEQYF
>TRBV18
CASSPPAGTSGRRWGQNEQFF
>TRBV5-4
CASSNGDRVAKKLFF